Below, 10 T cell receptor beta chains from the same sample are listed, as sequenced in a study of control samples from healthy donors and cancer patients. Sequencing was performed with immunoSEQ multiplex PCR; in TCRdb, only in-frame clones are kept and a portion is missing. The sample gives roughly 86,000 clones, 90% to 95% of which show up once; 15% to 19% is in the top ten. The sample comprised blood. These receptors all come from a man aged 25-45 years in good health.

V is TRBV19 and J is TRBJ2-2; D remains ambiguous. The CDR3 contains 15 residues. CDR1 LNHDA and CDR2 SQIVND come from the germline V gene (reference sequence). The germline V and J ends were trimmed by 0 bases and 6 bases, with 11 bases remaining between them. CDR3 loop: CASSIDRTPAGELFF. The CDR3 coding sequence is TGTGCCAGTAGTATAGATCGGACCCCCGCCGGGGAGCTGTTTTTT. The full variable domain, in which reference TRBV19 and TRBJ2-2 provide the parts outside the CDR3, is DGGITQSPKYLFRKEGQNVTLSCEQNLNHDAMYWYRQDPGQGLRLIYYSQIVNDFQKGDIAEGYSVSREKKESFPLTVTSAQKNPTAFYLCASSIDRTPAGELFFGEGSRLTVL.

The V call is TRBV6-5, the J call TRBJ2-5; no firm D call. The CDR3 totals 12 residues. Germline V CDR1 and CDR2: MNHEY, SVGAGI. V lost 8 bases, J lost 1 base, and 8 bases lay in between. The CDR3 here is CASGVAQETQYF. CDR3 nucleotide sequence: TGTGCCAGCGGCGTTGCCCAAGAGACCCAGTACTTC.

The chain uses TRBV4-3 and TRBJ2-7; TRBD1 matches 8 bases. Germline values: CDR1 LGHNA, CDR2 YSLEER. The CDR3 sequence is 15 residues long. V lost 4 bases, J lost 3 bases, and 8 bases stayed unmatched. This CDR3 is CASSLITGGGYEQYF. DNA of the CDR3: TGCGCCAGCAGCCTTATTACAGGGGGTGGCTACGAGCAGTACTTC.

The rearrangement links TRBV2 to TRBJ1-2; D not certain. Per the germline V gene, CDR1 is SNHLY and CDR2 is FYNNEI. The CDR3 contains 13 residues. Trimming stripped 4 bases from V and 8 bases from J, with 14 bases between. CDR3 sequence (DNA): TGTGCCAGCAGTGCGTCCCAGTATGAGGGCTACACCTTC. It is translated as CASSASQYEGYTF.

The V call is TRBV24-1, the J call TRBJ1-4; D unclear. CDR3 length: 12 amino acids. With 4 bases removed from V and 5 bases from J, the gap between germline ends came to 4 bases. Germline CDR1 is KGHDR and CDR2 is SFDVKD. The DNA for the CDR3 is TGTGCCACCAGTGACCCCAATGAAAAACTGTTTTTT. Translation gives CATSDPNEKLFF.

The J gene is TRBJ1-6, the V gene TRBV2; D gene uncertain. Trimming removed 4 bases at V and 7 bases at J, with 8 bases between. Germline V gives CDR1 SNHLY, CDR2 FYNNEI. The CDR3 runs to 13 residues. The chain's CDR3 is CASSGVENSPLHF. DNA of the CDR3: TGTGCCAGCAGTGGGGTGGAAAATTCACCCCTCCACTTT.

This clone was seen only a few times. The rearrangement uses TRBV9 and TRBJ2-4, with D possibly TRBD1 on 5 matching bases. Germline V gives CDR1 SGDLS, CDR2 YYNGEE. The CDR3 consists of 12 residues. V was clipped by 4 bases and J by 9 bases, with 11 bases between them. The CDR3 protein is CASSPDKGIQYF. CDR3 coding DNA: TGTGCCAGCAGCCCGGACAAAGGCATTCAGTACTTC.

This clone was found a few times. The rearrangement uses TRBV7-9 and TRBJ1-2; D unresolved. Looked up from germline, CDR1 is SEHNR and CDR2 is FQNEAQ (reference sequence). The CDR3 sequence is 17 residues long. Trimming left V 5 bases short and J 0 bases short, with 19 bases between. This CDR3 is CASSPPHRADTNYGYTF. The CDR3 region has the DNA TGTGCCAGCAGCCCTCCCCATCGGGCAGACACTAACTATGGCTACACCTTC.

The V call is TRBV7-2, the J call TRBJ1-3, with D uncertain. The germline V gene has CDR1 SGHTA and CDR2 FQGNSA. V dropped 5 bases and J dropped 4 bases, with 18 bases sitting between them. The CDR3 totals 16 residues. This chain's CDR3 is CASSRSAVPGGNTIYF. Written as DNA, the CDR3 is TGTGCCAGCAGCCGCTCTGCCGTTCCGGGGGGAAACACCATATATTTT.

This clone turned up a few times. Compared with germline, one end of the junction differs, possibly owing to a read error. The chain links TRBV19 to TRBJ2-3; D is possibly TRBD1 (5 bases). Germline assignment: CDR1 LNHDA and CDR2 SQIVND (reference sequence). The CDR3 runs to 14 residues. The CDR3 sequence: CASSLRAGLRAPDF. DNA for the CDR3: TGTGCCAGTAGTCTCCGTGCAGGGTTAAGGGCCCCCGACTTT.